These 5 T cell receptor beta chains share one sample of origin, sequenced in a study of blood T cell repertoires in COVID-19. Using immunoSEQ multiplex PCR, the repertoire was profiled, and TCRdb retains in-frame clones only, with some absent. This table has under 500,000 clones, around 89% appearing once. The specimen sequenced was peripheral blood. The receptors stem from a woman in her twenties or thirties with acute or convalescent COVID-19.

The J gene is TRBJ2-5, the V gene TRBV4-2; 8 nucleotides match TRBD2. The length of the CDR3 is 16 residues. Per germline, CDR1 LGHNA and CDR2 YNFKEQ. V lost 0 bases, J lost 5 bases, and 8 bases stayed unmatched. CDR3 sequence reads: CASSQDGGAYNETQYF. As DNA, the CDR3 is TGTGCCAGCAGCCAAGACGGGGGGGCCTATAATGAGACCCAGTACTTC.

The chain links TRBV6-5 to TRBJ1-5; no clear D gene. The CDR3 length is 15 residues. Germline loops: CDR1 MNHEY, CDR2 SVGAGI. V gave up 6 bases and J gave up 3 bases, with 15 bases separating them. The CDR3 coding sequence is TGTGCCAGCAGCGGAGGTACAGCAATCAATCAGCCCCAGCATTTT. Its protein is CASSGGTAINQPQHF.

The chain recombines TRBV6-5 with TRBJ2-7, with TRBD1 matching 7 bases. Germline trimming cut 5 bases from V and 4 bases from J; bases unmatched to any gene: 8. The CDR3 is made up of 14 amino acids. Germline V gene sequence: CDR1 MNHEY, CDR2 SVGAGI. CDR3 in DNA: TGTGCCAGCAGTCGACCAGACAGGGAGTACGAGCAGTACTTC. Protein: CASSRPDREYEQYF.

The chain links TRBV9 to TRBJ2-7, with a weak D call TRBD1 (6 bases). Germline values: CDR1 SGDLS, CDR2 YYNGEE. V lost 0 bases and J lost 6, with 13 bases in between. The CDR3 length is 14 residues. This chain's CDR3 is CASSVGDRLVEQYF. For the CDR3, the DNA is TGTGCCAGCAGCGTAGGAGACAGGCTTGTCGAGCAGTACTTC.

This clone was seen once. The chain carries TRBV6-2 or TRBV6-3 and TRBJ2-3, with 11 bases lining up with TRBD2. Germline V gene data show CDR1 as MNHEY and CDR2 as SVGEGT. J lost 6 bases, V lost 6 bases, and 8 bases had no gene match. This CDR3 contains 15 residues. The CDR3 sequence: CASSDGTSGFDTQYF. In DNA form, the CDR3 reads TGTGCCAGCAGCGACGGGACTAGCGGATTTGATACGCAGTATTTT.